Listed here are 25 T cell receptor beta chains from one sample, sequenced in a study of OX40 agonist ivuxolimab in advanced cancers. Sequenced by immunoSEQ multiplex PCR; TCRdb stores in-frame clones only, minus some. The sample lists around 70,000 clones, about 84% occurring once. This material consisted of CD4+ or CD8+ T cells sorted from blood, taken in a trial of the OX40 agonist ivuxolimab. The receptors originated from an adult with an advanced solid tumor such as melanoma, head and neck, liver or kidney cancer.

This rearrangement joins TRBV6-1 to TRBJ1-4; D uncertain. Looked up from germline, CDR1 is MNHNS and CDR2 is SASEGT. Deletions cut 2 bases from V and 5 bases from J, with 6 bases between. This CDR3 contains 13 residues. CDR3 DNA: TGTGCCAGCAGTGAACGACGGAATGAAAAACTGTTTTTT. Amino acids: CASSERRNEKLFF.

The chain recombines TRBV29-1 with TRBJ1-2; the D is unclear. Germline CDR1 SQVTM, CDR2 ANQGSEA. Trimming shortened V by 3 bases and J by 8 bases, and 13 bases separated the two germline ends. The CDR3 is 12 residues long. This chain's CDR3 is CSVEFTDRGYTF. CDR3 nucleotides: TGCAGCGTTGAGTTTACCGACCGCGGCTACACCTTC.

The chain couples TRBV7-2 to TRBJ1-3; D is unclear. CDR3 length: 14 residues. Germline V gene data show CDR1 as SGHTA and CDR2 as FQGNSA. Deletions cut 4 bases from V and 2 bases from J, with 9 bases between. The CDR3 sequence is CASSSTPTGNTIYF. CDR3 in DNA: TGTGCCAGCAGCTCGACACCTACTGGAAACACCATATATTTT. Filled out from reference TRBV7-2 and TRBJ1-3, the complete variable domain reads GAGVSQSPSNKVTEKGKDVELRCDPISGHTALYWYRQSLGQGLEFLIYFQGNSAPDKSGLPSDRFSAERTGGSVSTLTIQRTQQEDSAVYLCASSSTPTGNTIYFGEGSWLTVV.

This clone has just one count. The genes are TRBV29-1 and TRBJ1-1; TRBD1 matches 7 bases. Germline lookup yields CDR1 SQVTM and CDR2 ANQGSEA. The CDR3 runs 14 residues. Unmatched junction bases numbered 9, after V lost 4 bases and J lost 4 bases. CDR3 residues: CSVGDSSMGTEAFF. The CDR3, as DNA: TGCAGCGTTGGGGACAGTTCGATGGGCACTGAAGCTTTCTTT.

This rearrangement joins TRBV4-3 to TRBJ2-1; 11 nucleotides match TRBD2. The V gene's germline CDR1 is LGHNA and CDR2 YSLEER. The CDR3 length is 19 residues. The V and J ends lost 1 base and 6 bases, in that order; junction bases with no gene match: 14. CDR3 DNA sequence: TGCGCCAGCAGCCAAGGAGTAGCGGGAGGGCCGAGGGCCTCCAATGAGCAGTTCTTC. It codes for CASSQGVAGGPRASNEQFF.

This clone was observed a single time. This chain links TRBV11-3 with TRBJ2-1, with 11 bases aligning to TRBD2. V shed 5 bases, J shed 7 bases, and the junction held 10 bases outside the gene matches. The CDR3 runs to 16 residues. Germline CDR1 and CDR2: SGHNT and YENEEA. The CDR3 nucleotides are TGTGCCAGCAGCCCCCGTAGCGGGGGGGCGGGTAATGAGCAGTTCTTC. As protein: CASSPRSGGAGNEQFF.

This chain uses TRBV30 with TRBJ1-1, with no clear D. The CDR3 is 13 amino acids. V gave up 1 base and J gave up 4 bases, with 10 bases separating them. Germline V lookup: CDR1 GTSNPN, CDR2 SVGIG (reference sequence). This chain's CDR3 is CAWSAHPGTEAFF. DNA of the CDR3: TGTGCCTGGAGTGCTCACCCGGGCACTGAAGCTTTCTTT. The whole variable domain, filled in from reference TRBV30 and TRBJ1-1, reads SQTIHQWPATLVQPVGSPLSLECTVEGTSNPNLYWYRQAAGRGLQLLFYSVGIGQISSEVPQNLSASRPQDRQFILSSKKLLLSDSGFYLCAWSAHPGTEAFFGQGTRLTVV.

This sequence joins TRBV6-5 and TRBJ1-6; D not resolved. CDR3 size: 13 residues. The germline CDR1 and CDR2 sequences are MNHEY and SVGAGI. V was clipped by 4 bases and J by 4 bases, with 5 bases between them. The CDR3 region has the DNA TGTGCCAGCAGTTCTCTTTATAATTCACCCCTCCACTTT. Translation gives CASSSLYNSPLHF.

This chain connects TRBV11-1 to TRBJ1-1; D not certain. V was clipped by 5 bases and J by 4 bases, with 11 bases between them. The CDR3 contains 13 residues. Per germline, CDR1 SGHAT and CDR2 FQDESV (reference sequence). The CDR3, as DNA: TGTGCCAGCAGCGGCATCGGGTTCACTGAAGCTTTCTTT. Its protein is CASSGIGFTEAFF.

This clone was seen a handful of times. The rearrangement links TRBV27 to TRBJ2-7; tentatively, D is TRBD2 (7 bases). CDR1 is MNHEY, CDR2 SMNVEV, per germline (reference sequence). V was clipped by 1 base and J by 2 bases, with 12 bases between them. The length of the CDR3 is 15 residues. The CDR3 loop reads CASSLWGGGPYEQYF. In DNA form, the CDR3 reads TGTGCCAGCAGTTTATGGGGAGGGGGTCCCTACGAGCAGTACTTC.

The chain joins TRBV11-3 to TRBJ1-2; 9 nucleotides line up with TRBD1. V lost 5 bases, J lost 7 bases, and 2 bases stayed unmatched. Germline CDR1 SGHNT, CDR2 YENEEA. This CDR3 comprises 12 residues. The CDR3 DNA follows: TGTGCCAGCAGCCCGGGACAGGGTGGCTACACCTTC. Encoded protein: CASSPGQGGYTF.

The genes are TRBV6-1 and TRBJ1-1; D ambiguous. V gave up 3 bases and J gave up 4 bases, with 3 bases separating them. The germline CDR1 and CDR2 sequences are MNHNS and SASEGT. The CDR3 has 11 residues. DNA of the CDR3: TGTGCCAGCAGTGATTTCACTGAAGCTTTCTTT. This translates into CASSDFTEAFF.

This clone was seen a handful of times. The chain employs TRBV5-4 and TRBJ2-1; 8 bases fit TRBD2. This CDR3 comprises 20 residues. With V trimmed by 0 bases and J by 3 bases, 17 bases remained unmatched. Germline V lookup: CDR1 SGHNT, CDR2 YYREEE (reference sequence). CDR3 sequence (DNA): TGTGCCAGCAGCTTGGGTTCACTAGCGGTCTACCATTCTAACTACAATGAGCAGTTCTTC. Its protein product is CASSLGSLAVYHSNYNEQFF. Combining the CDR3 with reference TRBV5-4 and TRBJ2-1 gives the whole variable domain ETGVTQSPTHLIKTRGQQVTLRCSSQSGHNTVSWYQQALGQGPQFIFQYYREEENGRGNFPPRFSGLQFPNYSSELNVNALELDDSALYLCASSLGSLAVYHSNYNEQFFGPGTRLTVL.

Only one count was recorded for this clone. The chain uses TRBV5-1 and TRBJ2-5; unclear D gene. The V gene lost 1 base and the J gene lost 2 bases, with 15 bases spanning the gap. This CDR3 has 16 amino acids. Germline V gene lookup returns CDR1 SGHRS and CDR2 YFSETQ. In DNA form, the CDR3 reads TGCGCCAGCAGCTTGAATGCGCCCAAACCACAAGAGACCCAGTACTTC. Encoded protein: CASSLNAPKPQETQYF.

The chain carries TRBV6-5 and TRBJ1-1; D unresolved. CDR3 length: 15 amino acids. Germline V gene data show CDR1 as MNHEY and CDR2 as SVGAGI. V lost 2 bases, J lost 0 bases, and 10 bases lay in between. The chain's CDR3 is CASSYLGRLNTEAFF. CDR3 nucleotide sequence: TGTGCCAGCAGTTACCTCGGACGGCTGAACACTGAAGCTTTCTTT.

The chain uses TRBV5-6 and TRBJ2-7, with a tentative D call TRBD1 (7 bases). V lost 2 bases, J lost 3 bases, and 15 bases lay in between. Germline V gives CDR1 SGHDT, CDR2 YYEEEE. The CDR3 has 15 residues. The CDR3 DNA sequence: TGTGCCAGCAGCTTACGGACAGGCGGGATCTACGAGCAGTACTTC. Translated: CASSLRTGGIYEQYF. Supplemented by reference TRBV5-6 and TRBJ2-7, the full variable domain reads DAGVTQSPTHLIKTRGQQVTLRCSPKSGHDTVSWYQQALGQGPQFIFQYYEEEERQRGNFPDRFSGHQFPNYSSELNVNALLLGDSALYLCASSLRTGGIYEQYFGPGTRLTVT.

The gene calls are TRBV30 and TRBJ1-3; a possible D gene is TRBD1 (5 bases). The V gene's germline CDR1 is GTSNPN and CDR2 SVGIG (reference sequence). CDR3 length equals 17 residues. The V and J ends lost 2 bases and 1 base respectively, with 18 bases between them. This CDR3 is CAWSLEGRVGSGNTIYF. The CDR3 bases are TGTGCCTGGAGTCTGGAGGGGAGAGTAGGGTCTGGAAACACCATATATTTT.

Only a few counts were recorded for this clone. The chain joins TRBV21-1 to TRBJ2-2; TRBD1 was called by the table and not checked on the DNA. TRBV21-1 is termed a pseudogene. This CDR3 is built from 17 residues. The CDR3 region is CASFTKAGTGNTGELFF. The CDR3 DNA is TGTGCCAGCTTCACCAAAGCGGGGACAGGGAACACCGGGGAGCTGTTTTTT.

Here the CDR3 reads CASSLVSSGELFF. In nucleotides, the CDR3 is TGTGCCAGCAGCTTAGTATCCTCCGGGGAGCTGTTTTTT. The rearrangement links TRBV7-6 to TRBJ2-2; the D is unclear. Germline assignment: CDR1 SGHVS and CDR2 FNYEAQ. Trimming removed 1 base from V and 6 bases from J, with 6 bases in between. This CDR3 is built from 13 residues.

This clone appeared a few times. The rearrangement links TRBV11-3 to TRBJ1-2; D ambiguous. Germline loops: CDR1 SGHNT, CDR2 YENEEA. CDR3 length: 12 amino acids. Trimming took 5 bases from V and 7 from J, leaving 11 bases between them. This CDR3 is CASSPSSGGYTF. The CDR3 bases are TGTGCCAGCAGCCCATCCTCAGGTGGCTACACCTTC. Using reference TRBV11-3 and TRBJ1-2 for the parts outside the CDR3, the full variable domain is EAGVVQSPRYKIIEKKQPVAFWCNPISGHNTLYWYLQNLGQGPELLIRYENEEAVDDSQLPKDRFSAERLKGVDSTLKIQPAELGDSAVYLCASSPSSGGYTFGSGTRLTVV.

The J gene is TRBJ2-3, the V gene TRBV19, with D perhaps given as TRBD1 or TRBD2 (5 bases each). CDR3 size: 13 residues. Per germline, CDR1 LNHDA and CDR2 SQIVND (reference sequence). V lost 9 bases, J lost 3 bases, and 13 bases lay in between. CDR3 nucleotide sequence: TGTGCCAGCCGGGACGGAGTTACAGATACGCAGTATTTT. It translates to CASRDGVTDTQYF.

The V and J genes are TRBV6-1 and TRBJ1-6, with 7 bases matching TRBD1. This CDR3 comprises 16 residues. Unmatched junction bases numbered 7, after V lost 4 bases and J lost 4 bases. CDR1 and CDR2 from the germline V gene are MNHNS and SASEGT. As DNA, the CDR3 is TGTGCCAGCAGTGTCCACAGGGACAGTTATAATTCACCCCTCCACTTT. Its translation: CASSVHRDSYNSPLHF.

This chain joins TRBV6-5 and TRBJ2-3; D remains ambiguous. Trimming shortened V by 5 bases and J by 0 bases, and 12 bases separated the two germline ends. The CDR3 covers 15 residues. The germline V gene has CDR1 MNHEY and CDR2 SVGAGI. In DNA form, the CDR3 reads TGTGCCAGCAGTCCCTTAGGATCTAGCACAGATACGCAGTATTTT. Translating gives CASSPLGSSTDTQYF.

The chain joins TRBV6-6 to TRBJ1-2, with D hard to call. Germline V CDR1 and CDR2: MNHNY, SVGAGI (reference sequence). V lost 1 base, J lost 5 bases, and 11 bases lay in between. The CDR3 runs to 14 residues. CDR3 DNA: TGTGCCAGCAGTTACTACGGCGGAGAATATGGCTACACCTTC. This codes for CASSYYGGEYGYTF.

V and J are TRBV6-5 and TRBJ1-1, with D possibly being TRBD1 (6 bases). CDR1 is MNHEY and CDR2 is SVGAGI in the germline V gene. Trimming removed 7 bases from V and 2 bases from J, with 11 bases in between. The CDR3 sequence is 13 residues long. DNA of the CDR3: TGTGCCAGCAAAAGGGGGATAAACACTGAAGCTTTCTTT. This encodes CASKRGINTEAFF.